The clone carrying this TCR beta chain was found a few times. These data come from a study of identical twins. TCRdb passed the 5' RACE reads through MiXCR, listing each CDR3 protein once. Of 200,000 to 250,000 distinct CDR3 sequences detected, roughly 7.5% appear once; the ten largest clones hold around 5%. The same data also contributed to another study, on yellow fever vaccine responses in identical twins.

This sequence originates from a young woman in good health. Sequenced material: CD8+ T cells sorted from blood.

As DNA, the CDR3 is TGTGCCAGCAGCTTGGGGACCCTTCAGGCCCAGTACTTC. Protein sequence: CASSLGTLQAQYF. This chain joins TRBV5-6 and TRBJ2-5; D is ambiguous. Germline CDR1 is SGHDT and CDR2 is YYEEEE. The CDR3 covers 13 residues. V lost 0 bases to trimming and J lost 9 bases, with 12 bases between them.